Listed below are T cell receptor beta chains from one sample, sequenced in a study of blood T cell repertoires in COVID-19. Only in-frame clones appear in the TCRdb table, and some are missing; sequencing was by immunoSEQ multiplex PCR. The sample has about 68,000 clones, roughly nine tenths seen once. Sequencing used peripheral blood. The receptors were gathered from a man between 40 and 49 years old with COVID-19, enrolled during active disease. CDR3s include the opening cysteine and the closing phenylalanine or tryptophan. The order of the fields is J gene, V gene, clone size, D gene, CDR3 DNA, CDR3 protein. A D gene is named only where the DNA matches it firmly. Size is stated for part of the rows, as once, few or many counts, or as a class when the clone is expanded.

J: TRBJ2-3
V: TRBV19
size: -
D: -
DNA: TGTGCCAGTAGTATTCCGCCAGGGTGGGGCACAGATACGCAGTATTTT
CDR3: CASSIPPGWGTDTQYF

J: TRBJ2-1
V: TRBV5-4
size: -
D: TRBD1
DNA: TGTGCCAGCAGCTACGGACAGGAGACCAATGAGCAGTTCTTC
CDR3: CASSYGQETNEQFF

J: TRBJ2-5
V: TRBV5-1
size: -
D: -
DNA: TGCGCCAGCAGCGTTACAGGGAACCAAGAGACCCAGTACTTC
CDR3: CASSVTGNQETQYF

J: TRBJ1-1
V: TRBV12-3/TRBV12-4
size: few
D: -
DNA: TGTGCCAGCAGTTTATGGGGCAACACTGAAGCTTTCTTT
CDR3: CASSLWGNTEAFF

J: TRBJ1-6
V: TRBV3-1/TRBV3-2
size: -
D: -
DNA: TGTGCCAGCAGAGGGGGTAATAATTCACCCCTCCACTTT
CDR3: CASRGGNNSPLHF

J: TRBJ2-3
V: TRBV7-8
size: -
D: TRBD2
DNA: TGTGCCAGCAGCTTATCTAGCGGGGGGACAGATACGCAGTATTTT
CDR3: CASSLSSGGTDTQYF

J: TRBJ2-7
V: TRBV7-9
size: -
D: -
DNA: TGTGCCAGCAGCTCACAGGGGGAGGGCTACGAGCAGTACTTC
CDR3: CASSSQGEGYEQYF

J: TRBJ1-5
V: TRBV19
size: -
D: TRBD1
DNA: TGTGCCAGTAGCAGGGGGCTTGTCCATCAGCCCCAGCATTTT
CDR3: CASSRGLVHQPQHF

J: TRBJ2-5
V: TRBV12-3/TRBV12-4
size: -
D: -
DNA: TGTGCCAGCAGTTACAACCAAGAGACCCAGTACTTC
CDR3: CASSYNQETQYF

J: TRBJ2-7
V: TRBV6-5
size: -
D: TRBD2
DNA: TGTGCCAGCAGTTACTCGCTAGCGGGGGGCTCCTACGAGCAGTACTTC
CDR3: CASSYSLAGGSYEQYF

J: TRBJ2-1
V: TRBV11-2
size: once
D: -
DNA: TGTGCCAGCAGCATAAGCGAGCTCTCCTACAATGAGCAGTTCTTC
CDR3: CASSISELSYNEQFF

J: TRBJ2-7
V: TRBV30
size: once
D: TRBD2
DNA: TGTGCCTGGAGTCGCATTACTAGCGGGGGGCTCGAGCAGTACTTC
CDR3: CAWSRITSGGLEQYF

J: TRBJ2-7
V: TRBV10-2
size: -
D: TRBD1
DNA: TGCGCCAGCCTAGGACAGGTGGGGTCGAACGAGCAGTACTTC
CDR3: CASLGQVGSNEQYF

J: TRBJ2-1
V: TRBV27
size: -
D: TRBD2
DNA: TGTGCCAGCAGCCAATTCTTAGCGGGAGGATCCTACAATGAGCAGTTCTTC
CDR3: CASSQFLAGGSYNEQFF

J: TRBJ1-6
V: TRBV5-1
size: -
D: -
DNA: TGCGCCAGCAGCTACTCAGCGACCTCCTATAATTCACCCCTCCACTTT
CDR3: CASSYSATSYNSPLHF

J: TRBJ2-1
V: TRBV30
size: -
D: TRBD2
DNA: TGTGCCTGGGGGCCAGGGACGGGGGGGCTAAATGAGCAGTTCTTC
CDR3: CAWGPGTGGLNEQFF

J: TRBJ2-2
V: TRBV12-3/TRBV12-4
size: -
D: -
DNA: TGTGCCAGCAGGGGCCCGAACACCGGGGAGCTGTTTTTT
CDR3: CASRGPNTGELFF

J: TRBJ1-4
V: TRBV18
size: -
D: TRBD1
DNA: TGTGCCAGCTCTCCCCCCGGGACAGGGGGCGGAAAACTGTTTTTT
CDR3: CASSPPGTGGGKLFF

J: TRBJ2-7
V: TRBV20-1
size: -
D: -
DNA: TGCAGTGCTCAGGTTCAAGAGCAGTACTTC
CDR3: CSAQVQEQYF

J: TRBJ1-1
V: TRBV5-1
size: -
D: -
DNA: TGCGCCAGCAGCTTGGCCAGGTGGGCCACTGAAGCTTTCTTT
CDR3: CASSLARWATEAFF

J: TRBJ1-2
V: TRBV28
size: -
D: -
DNA: TGTGCCAGCAGTTTAGGTAGAAGGACAGTTTATGGCTACACCTTC
CDR3: CASSLGRRTVYGYTF

J: TRBJ1-1
V: TRBV16
size: -
D: -
DNA: TGTGCCAGCAGCCAGGTCTCCGGGGATGGTACTGAAGCTTTCTTT
CDR3: CASSQVSGDGTEAFF

J: TRBJ2-3
V: TRBV3-1/TRBV3-2
size: -
D: TRBD1
DNA: TGTGCCAGCAGCCAAGGGGTAGGCGGACAGGGGACAGATACGCAGTATTTT
CDR3: CASSQGVGGQGTDTQYF

J: TRBJ1-2
V: TRBV5-1
size: -
D: -
DNA: TGCGCCAGCAGCTCCCTGGGGGGGGATAACTATGGCTACACCTTC
CDR3: CASSSLGGDNYGYTF

J: TRBJ2-5
V: TRBV5-1
size: -
D: TRBD2
DNA: TGCGCCAGCAGCGCCGGGGACTACAGGCGCGAGACCCAGTACTTC
CDR3: CASSAGDYRRETQYF

J: TRBJ2-7
V: TRBV7-9
size: -
D: TRBD1
DNA: TGTGCCAGCAGCCACCACCGGGACAGGGGAGGGTCCGAGCAGTACTTC
CDR3: CASSHHRDRGGSEQYF

J: TRBJ2-1
V: TRBV18
size: -
D: TRBD2
DNA: TGTGCCAGCTCACCGCAAAGCGGGGGGCAATACAATGAGCAGTTCTTC
CDR3: CASSPQSGGQYNEQFF

J: TRBJ2-7
V: TRBV5-1
size: -
D: TRBD1
DNA: TGCGCCAGCAGCTCACAGGGGGTGGGGACCTACGAGCAGTACTTC
CDR3: CASSSQGVGTYEQYF

J: TRBJ2-4
V: TRBV27
size: -
D: -
DNA: TGTGCCAGCAGTTTATCCTGGGCAGGAGGAGGAAACATTCAGTACTTC
CDR3: CASSLSWAGGGNIQYF

J: TRBJ1-2
V: TRBV4-1
size: -
D: TRBD1
DNA: TGCGCCAGCAGCAACCCGACAGGGCGAGACTATGGCTACACCTTC
CDR3: CASSNPTGRDYGYTF

J: TRBJ2-1
V: TRBV27
size: -
D: TRBD1
DNA: TGTGCCAGCAGCTCGCGGACAGGGTACAATGAGCAGTTCTTC
CDR3: CASSSRTGYNEQFF

J: TRBJ2-7
V: TRBV3-1/TRBV3-2
size: once
D: -
DNA: TGTGCCAGCAGCCAAGGGACGGGGGTCTACGAGCAGTACTTC
CDR3: CASSQGTGVYEQYF

J: TRBJ1-6
V: TRBV7-9
size: few
D: -
DNA: TGTGCCAGCAGTTCAGGGGTTGTCGGGGATTCACCCCTCCACTTT
CDR3: CASSSGVVGDSPLHF

J: TRBJ1-4
V: TRBV9
size: -
D: -
DNA: TGTGCCAGCAGCGTAAGTGTAGCGGATGAAAAACTGTTTTTT
CDR3: CASSVSVADEKLFF

J: TRBJ2-7
V: TRBV27
size: -
D: TRBD1
DNA: TGTGCCAGCAGTTTATCGGGGGTTCTGGACAGGGGGCTCTACGAGCAGTACTTC
CDR3: CASSLSGVLDRGLYEQYF

J: TRBJ1-2
V: TRBV14
size: -
D: -
DNA: TGTGCCAGCAGCCAAGTCTACAGCTATGGCTACACCTTC
CDR3: CASSQVYSYGYTF

J: TRBJ2-7
V: TRBV21-1
size: -
D: -
DNA: TGTGCCAGCAGCAAATCCCCAAAGGCCGGGACAGAGCCTTCCTACGAGCAGTACTTC
CDR3: CASSKSPKAGTEPSYEQYF

J: TRBJ2-2
V: TRBV5-1
size: few
D: -
DNA: TGCGCCAGCAGCTTACAGACAGACACCGGGGAGCTGTTTTTT
CDR3: CASSLQTDTGELFF

J: TRBJ2-3
V: TRBV3-1/TRBV3-2
size: -
D: TRBD1
DNA: TGTGCCAGCAGCCAAGGAGGGGGGACAGGTTTCACAGATACGCAGTATTTT
CDR3: CASSQGGGTGFTDTQYF

J: TRBJ1-1
V: TRBV9
size: -
D: -
DNA: TGTGCCAGCAGCGTACAGGCAGGGGTATTTTCGGATGAAGCTTTCTTT
CDR3: CASSVQAGVFSDEAFF

J: TRBJ1-5
V: TRBV6-1
size: -
D: -
DNA: TGTGCCAGCAGTGCAACCGGGACGGGAGCTTTCAATCAGCCCCAGCATTTT
CDR3: CASSATGTGAFNQPQHF

J: TRBJ2-6
V: TRBV9
size: -
D: -
DNA: TGTGCCAGCCAGACAGGCTCCGGGGCCAACGTCCTGACTTTC
CDR3: CASQTGSGANVLTF

J: TRBJ2-1
V: TRBV27
size: once
D: TRBD1
DNA: TGTGCCAGCACGACAGGGGACTGGTACGGCTCCTACAATGAGCAGTTCTTC
CDR3: CASTTGDWYGSYNEQFF

J: TRBJ2-1
V: TRBV5-1
size: -
D: TRBD2
DNA: TGCGCCAGCAGCTTGGGTCTCCAGCGGGGGGCCGGGGGCAATGAGCAGTTCTTC
CDR3: CASSLGLQRGAGGNEQFF

J: TRBJ1-1
V: TRBV4-1
size: few
D: -
DNA: TGCGCCAGCAGACGAGACAGGAACACTGAAGCTTTCTTT
CDR3: CASRRDRNTEAFF

J: TRBJ2-5
V: TRBV28
size: -
D: TRBD1
DNA: TGTGCCAGCAGTCCAAATGACAGGGTTGGGACCCAGTACTTC
CDR3: CASSPNDRVGTQYF

J: TRBJ2-7
V: TRBV28
size: -
D: TRBD2
DNA: TGTGCCAGCGGCGGCGGGGGGGCATCCTACGAGCAGTACTTC
CDR3: CASGGGGASYEQYF

J: TRBJ1-4
V: TRBV3-1/TRBV3-2
size: -
D: -
DNA: TGTGCCAGCAGCCAATTTACAGGGAGCGGTGAAAAACTGTTTTTT
CDR3: CASSQFTGSGEKLFF

J: TRBJ1-4
V: TRBV27
size: -
D: TRBD1
DNA: TGTGCCAGCAGTCTGAACGGACAGGGGGATAGACTGTTTTTT
CDR3: CASSLNGQGDRLFF

J: TRBJ1-1
V: TRBV4-1
size: -
D: -
DNA: TGCGCCAGCAGCCAAGAGCTGATAGCCACTGAAGCTTTCTTT
CDR3: CASSQELIATEAFF

J: TRBJ2-7
V: TRBV30
size: -
D: -
DNA: TGTGCCTGGAGTAATTTCGACGAGCAGTACTTC
CDR3: CAWSNFDEQYF

J: TRBJ1-2
V: TRBV3-1/TRBV3-2
size: few
D: TRBD1
DNA: TGTGCCAGCAAAGGGGGCCACTATGGCTACACCTTC
CDR3: CASKGGHYGYTF

J: TRBJ1-1
V: TRBV5-1
size: once
D: -
DNA: TGCGCCAGCAGCCAGACAGTATCATTCACTGAAGCTTTCTTT
CDR3: CASSQTVSFTEAFF

J: TRBJ2-5
V: TRBV10-3
size: -
D: -
DNA: TGTGCCATCAGTGAGAACCTAAGGGGGGAGACCCAGTACTTC
CDR3: CAISENLRGETQYF

J: TRBJ1-5
V: TRBV19
size: -
D: TRBD1
DNA: TGTGCCAGTAGTACCCTAAGCGGGACAGGGGTATTTGGCAATCAGCCCCAGCATTTT
CDR3: CASSTLSGTGVFGNQPQHF

J: TRBJ2-7
V: TRBV5-1
size: -
D: TRBD1
DNA: TGCGCCAGCAGCTTGGGACAGGGGATCGGCGAGCAGTACTTC
CDR3: CASSLGQGIGEQYF

J: TRBJ2-3
V: TRBV5-1
size: -
D: -
DNA: TGCGCCAGCAGTCCGAGCGGACTCCGCACAGATACGCAGTATTTT
CDR3: CASSPSGLRTDTQYF

J: TRBJ2-1
V: TRBV7-8
size: once
D: -
DNA: TGTGCCAGCAGCTGGGGGGTCTACAATGAGCAGTTCTTC
CDR3: CASSWGVYNEQFF